This TCR beta chain was sequenced for a study of CXCR3-negative and CXCR3-positive naive CD8 T cells. In germline, CDR1 is SGHTA, CDR2 FQGNSA. The CDR3 extends over 13 amino acids. Preparation of TRB cDNA libraries relied on 5' RACE carrying UMI labels. TCRdb reprocessed the 5' RACE reads and stores each CDR3 protein as one record, lacking DNA. The table lists roughly 8,300 distinct CDR3 sequences, with more than 2% in the top ten. This clonotype counts as medium-sized (0.01 to 0.1%) by frequency. The V and J genes are TRBV7-2 and TRBJ2-1. The receptor was isolated from a human donor in good health. Some clones in this sample may be carry-over from other donors' samples. Sequencing was carried out using naive CXCR3- CD8+ T cells from blood. The subset is: CD45RO-CCR7+CD27+CD95- naive CD8+ T cells lacking CXCR3 (TNR3-). The CDR3 here is CASSFYKNNEQFF.